This T cell receptor beta chain was recorded in a study of CD4 T cell repertoires in COVID-19. Study-level background: CFSE-low cells expanded roughly nine days with IL-2, then restimulated with other coronavirus spikes. Study-level points and caveats: Sharing of several most expanded SARS-CoV-2-reactive clonotypes across memory subsets suggested intraclonal diversification.

The table came from immunoSEQ multiplex PCR; TCRdb's copy has only in-frame clones and leaves some out. The sample yields 20,000 or so clones, around 87% seen once. A word on this clone: Its antigen is not known.

The ends lost 3 bases at V and 3 bases at J; junction bases unmatched: 3. This CDR3 comprises 14 residues. In germline, CDR1 is SGHAT, CDR2 FQNNGV. These memory T cells were uncultured and sequenced directly after ex vivo isolation. This TCR was recovered from a human donor who had COVID-19. Sequenced here: central memory CD4+ T cells from blood, sampled before the COVID-19 pandemic. This sequence joins TRBV11-2 and TRBJ2-7, with 9 bases aligning to TRBD1. The CDR3 region is CASSFSTGGYEQYF. CDR3 DNA sequence: TGTGCCAGCAGCTTTTCGACAGGGGGCTACGAGCAGTACTTC.